The source of this T cell receptor (beta chain) is a study of OX40 agonist ivuxolimab in advanced cancers. Trimming removed 5 bases from V and 0 bases from J, with 10 bases in between. The CDR3 length is 14 residues. Germline loops: CDR1 SGHAT, CDR2 FQNNGV. This clone was recorded only once. Sequencing was performed with immunoSEQ multiplex PCR; in TCRdb, only in-frame clones are kept and a portion is missing. In the table there are 50,000 to 65,000 clones, around 82% of which are singletons. The rearrangement uses TRBV11-2 and TRBJ1-2; maybe TRBD1 (5 bases). The source of this sequence is an adult with an advanced solid tumor such as melanoma, head and neck, liver or kidney cancer. Sequenced here: CD4+ or CD8+ T cells sorted from blood, sampled in a trial of the OX40 agonist ivuxolimab. The CDR3 DNA reads as TGTGCCAGCAGCCCCAGGGCATCTAACTATGGCTACACCTTC. It encodes CASSPRASNYGYTF. Filled out from reference TRBV11-2 and TRBJ1-2, the complete variable domain reads EAGVAQSPRYKIIEKRQSVAFWCNPISGHATLYWYQQILGQGPKLLIQFQNNGVVDDSQLPKDRFSAERLKGVDSTLKIQPAKLEDSAVYLCASSPRASNYGYTFGSGTRLTVV.